What follows are 23 T cell receptor beta chains derived from one specimen sequenced in a study of post-analysis software for immune sequencing data. Study observations and caveats: In patients, TRBV5-6, TRBV5-1 and TRBV20-1 belonged to roughly five TRBV segments found more frequently than in controls.

The TCR beta cDNA libraries contained unique molecular identifiers. TCRdb reprocessed the PCR reads via MiXCR and lists one record per CDR3 protein. In the table there are fewer than 700,000 distinct CDR3 sequences, roughly 47% of which are singletons. Their recognized antigens are unknown. Sequenced: blood. The origin of the receptors is a girl aged 5-17 years with multiple sclerosis.

V and J are TRBV7-9 and TRBJ2-3; D might be TRBD2 (6 bases). Germline assignment: CDR1 SEHNR and CDR2 FQNEAQ (reference sequence). Trimming left V 1 base short and J 5 bases short, with 13 bases between. The CDR3 has 15 amino acids. The CDR3, as DNA: TGTGCCAGCAGCTTAGGGGACCACGGGGGAGATACGCAGTATTTT. Translated: CASSLGDHGGDTQYF.

The chain combines TRBV29-1 with TRBJ1-1, with D uncertain. Germline V gene sequence: CDR1 SQVTM, CDR2 ANQGSEA. The CDR3 has 14 amino acids. V was cut by 8 bases and J by 0 bases, with 16 bases left in between. The DNA for the CDR3 is TGCAGCTCAAGGAGGAGTCAGATGAACACTGAAGCTTTCTTT. Amino acids: CSSRRSQMNTEAFF. The entire variable domain, with the rest obtained from reference TRBV29-1 and TRBJ1-1, is as follows: SAVISQKPSRDICQRGTSLTIQCQVDSQVTMMFWYRQQPGQSLTLIATANQGSEATYESGFVIDKFPISRPNLTFSTLTVSNMSPEDSSIYLCSSRRSQMNTEAFFGQGTRLTVV.

To note about this clonotype: A junction boundary mismatches the germline segment, possibly from a read error. The V and J genes are TRBV4-1 and TRBJ2-7, with D possibly being TRBD1 (6 bases). This CDR3 has 14 residues. Germline-derived CDR1 and CDR2 are MGHRA and YSYEKL. The CDR3 DNA sequence: TGCGCCAACAGCCAGCCTACAGGGTCCAACGAGCAGTACTTC. This sequence encodes CANSQPTGSNEQYF.

In this sample, this clonotype turned up once. J is TRBJ2-7 and V is TRBV11-3; 14 positions match TRBD2. CDR1 and CDR2 (germline): SGHNT, YENEEA. Trimming cost V 5 bases and J 3 bases; bases outside gene matches: 6. This CDR3 has 16 residues. The DNA of the CDR3 is TGTGCCAGCAGCGACCGCGGACTAGCGGGAGGCTACGAGCAGTACTTC. Translating it yields CASSDRGLAGGYEQYF.

The chain is built from TRBV29-1 and TRBJ2-1; no reliable D call. The CDR3 is made up of 10 amino acids. Germline assignment: CDR1 SQVTM and CDR2 ANQGSEA. Trimming took 4 bases from V and 9 from J, leaving 7 bases between them. The CDR3 sequence: CSVASPEQFF. CDR3 nucleotides: TGCAGCGTTGCTTCCCCTGAGCAGTTCTTC.

This clonotype has just a few counts. V gene TRBV10-3 combines with J gene TRBJ1-2, with D unclear. CDR1 ENHRY and CDR2 SYGVKD come from the germline V gene. The CDR3 has 14 residues. Trimming stripped 4 bases from V and 4 bases from J, with 13 bases between. The CDR3 nucleotides are TGTGCCATCAGTGTGATGGAGGCAGCCTATGGCTACACCTTC. Translating it yields CAISVMEAAYGYTF.

This clonotype turned up a few times. The rearrangement links TRBV7-8 to TRBJ2-5; D is undetermined. The germline V gene encodes CDR1 SGHVS and CDR2 FQNEAQ. This CDR3 contains 13 residues. Trimming stripped 2 bases from V and 5 bases from J, with 9 bases between. CDR3 bases: TGTGCCAGCAGCTTATTCATAAGCGAGACCCAGTACTTC. Its protein is CASSLFISETQYF.

This clonotype was counted a few times. The rearrangement uses TRBV11-2 and TRBJ2-1; 11 nucleotides line up with TRBD2. This CDR3 spans 16 amino acids. J was trimmed by 5 bases and V by 3 bases; bases with no gene match: 6. Germline loops: CDR1 SGHAT, CDR2 FQNNGV. As DNA, the CDR3 is TGTGCCAGCAGCTTGACCGGGACTAGCGGAAACAATGAGCAGTTCTTC. Residues: CASSLTGTSGNNEQFF.

For this clonotype: This may come from a read error, since a much larger clone is one base off. The rearrangement uses TRBV20-1 and TRBJ2-3; D gene uncertain. This CDR3 is built from 14 residues. The germline V gene encodes CDR1 DFQATT and CDR2 SNEGSKA (reference sequence). With 0 bases removed from V and 4 bases from J, the gap between germline ends came to 11 bases. CDR3 sequence (DNA): TGCAGTGCTAGAGATCGTGGCTACGCAGATACGCAGTATTTT. Translation: CSARDRGYADTQYF.

This sequence joins TRBV6-5 and TRBJ2-1, with 12 bases lining up with TRBD2. This CDR3 is built from 16 residues. Unmatched junction bases numbered 5, after V lost 6 bases and J lost 2 bases. Germline V lookup: CDR1 MNHEY, CDR2 SVGAGI. The CDR3 sequence: CASRPWTSGTYNEQFF. For the CDR3, the DNA is TGTGCCAGCAGACCCTGGACTAGCGGGACCTACAATGAGCAGTTCTTC.

This chain links TRBV27 with TRBJ2-1, with D perhaps being TRBD1 or TRBD2 (5 bases each). CDR1 is MNHEY, CDR2 SMNVEV, per germline (reference sequence). This CDR3 is 14 amino acids long. Trimming pared 5 bases from V and 7 bases from J, leaving 15 bases between. DNA of the CDR3: TGTGCCAGCAGTGTCCGGGACGGAAAGAATGAGCAGTTCTTC. Amino acids: CASSVRDGKNEQFF.

J is TRBJ2-2 and V is TRBV12-3 or TRBV12-4; D is possibly TRBD1 (5 bases). The germline V and J ends were trimmed by 3 bases and 6 bases, with 11 bases remaining between them. CDR3 size: 14 residues. CDR3 in DNA: TGTGCCAGCAGTTTCAGGGCGGTCTCCGGGGAGCTGTTTTTT. It codes for CASSFRAVSGELFF.

In this sample, this clonotype turned up a few times. This chain connects TRBV29-1 to TRBJ2-5; D call uncertain. Trimming cost V 2 bases and J 5 bases, with 9 bases left between them. Germline CDR1 reads SQVTM; CDR2 reads ANQGSEA. CDR3 length: 12 residues. The CDR3: CSVERMGETQYF. The DNA of the CDR3 is TGCAGCGTTGAAAGGATGGGCGAGACCCAGTACTTC. The entire variable domain, with the rest obtained from reference TRBV29-1 and TRBJ2-5, is as follows: SAVISQKPSRDICQRGTSLTIQCQVDSQVTMMFWYRQQPGQSLTLIATANQGSEATYESGFVIDKFPISRPNLTFSTLTVSNMSPEDSSIYLCSVERMGETQYFGPGTRLLVL.

This clonotype was seen repeatedly, ten times or more. The chain links TRBV5-1 to TRBJ1-2, with D unresolved. CDR1 is SGHRS, CDR2 YFSETQ, per germline. The germline V and J ends were trimmed by 0 bases and 5 bases, with 5 bases remaining between them. The CDR3 is made up of 12 amino acids. CDR3: CASSLETYGYTF. CDR3 bases: TGCGCCAGCAGCTTGGAGACGTATGGCTACACCTTC.

In its sample, this clonotype was seen a few times. This rearrangement joins TRBV12-3 or TRBV12-4 to TRBJ2-1; D may be TRBD2 (6 bases). V lost 1 base, J lost 6 bases, and 7 bases lay in between. The CDR3 is 13 amino acids. The DNA for the CDR3 is TGTGCCAGCAGTTTAGTACTAGCCAATGAGCAGTTCTTC. Protein: CASSLVLANEQFF.

The V call is TRBV11-2, the J call TRBJ2-1; 10 bases agree with TRBD2. Germline loops: CDR1 SGHAT, CDR2 FQNNGV. The CDR3 has 17 amino acids. J gave up 15 bases and V 2 bases, and 19 bases lay outside the gene matches. DNA for the CDR3: TGTGCCAGCAGCTTAAGGGGTAGCGGGGGGCCCCCCCCGGATGGGTTCTTC. It codes for CASSLRGSGGPPPDGFF.

This clonotype was counted only a few times. The chain uses TRBV12-3 or TRBV12-4 and TRBJ2-1; maybe TRBD2 (6 bases). The CDR3 sequence is 14 residues long. V lost 5 bases and J 9 bases, leaving 17 bases between the germline ends. CDR3: CASSPTGGAGEQFF. Written as DNA, the CDR3 is TGTGCCAGCAGTCCTACCGGGGGAGCAGGTGAGCAGTTCTTC.

The J gene is TRBJ2-3, the V gene TRBV6-1; 11 bases align to TRBD2. The ends lost 7 bases at V and 4 bases at J; junction bases unmatched: 4. The CDR3 spans 14 residues. The germline gives CDR1 MNHNS, CDR2 SASEGT. The CDR3 here is CASNVLAGADTQYF. The CDR3 region has the DNA TGTGCCAGCAATGTACTAGCGGGAGCAGATACGCAGTATTTT.

The rearrangement uses TRBV25-1 and TRBJ2-7; D uncertain. The V end was cut by 4 bases, the J end by 4 bases, with 11 bases between. The CDR3 runs 13 residues. CDR1 MGHDK and CDR2 SYGVNS come from the germline V gene. CDR3 sequence reads: CASSGVGNYEQYF. The DNA of the CDR3 is TGTGCCAGCAGTGGTGTAGGAAATTACGAGCAGTACTTC.

Notes on this clonotype: Given a much more abundant clone one base away, this may be a read error. The chain joins TRBV12-3 or TRBV12-4 to TRBJ2-4, with D possibly matching TRBD2 (6 bases). The closer fit of TRBJ2-7 to the DNA end suggests the J call may be wrong. CDR3 length: 15 amino acids. The CDR3 region is CAGSLGLGVSYEQYF. Written as DNA, the CDR3 is TGTGCCGGCAGTTTGGGACTGGGAGTCTCCTACGAGCAGTACTTC.

This clonotype came up a few times. The gene calls are TRBV7-9 and TRBJ2-5; the match to TRBD1 covers 9 bases. The assigned J gene may be wrong: the sequence end matches TRBJ2-7 better. The CDR3 is 14 residues long. Germline-derived CDR1 and CDR2 are SEHNR and FQNEAQ (reference sequence). In nucleotides, the CDR3 is TGTGCCAGCAGGAAACAGGGGGCTACCTACGAGCAGTACTTC. Encoded protein: CASRKQGATYEQYF.

The V gene is TRBV5-1, the J gene TRBJ2-7, with 13 bases identical to TRBD2. Trimming at V came to 3 bases and at J to 7 bases, leaving 16 bases not matched to a gene. This CDR3 spans 18 amino acids. Germline V CDR1 and CDR2: SGHRS, YFSETQ. In DNA form, the CDR3 reads TGCGCCAGCAGCTCGCTCGGGACTAGCGGGGCCATGTACTCGGAGCAGTACTTC. This gives the protein CASSSLGTSGAMYSEQYF.

This clonotype was seen only once. V is TRBV3-1 and J is TRBJ2-3; 7 nucleotides align to TRBD2. The CDR3 consists of 16 residues. V lost 0 bases to trimming and J lost 2 bases; unmatched junction nucleotides: 5. Germline CDR1 reads LGHDT; CDR2 reads YNNKEL (reference sequence). Here the CDR3 DNA reads TGTGCCAGCAGCCAAGAAGCGCGGGGGACCACAGATACGCAGTATTTT. The encoded protein is CASSQEARGTTDTQYF.